This section outlines one T cell receptor beta chain sequence together with its context. As yet, its antigen is unknown. The sample comes from a study of cytomegalovirus exposure and HLA in healthy donors. Study-wide results and limits: Usually a TCR sequence was rare, but some public TCRs were found in many donors. A list of 150 or so TCR beta chains associated with cytomegalovirus was given.

Per the germline V gene, CDR1 is DFQATT and CDR2 is SNEGSKA (reference sequence). V lost 3 bases, J lost 9 bases, and 8 bases lay in between. The CDR3 has 10 amino acids. Profiled with immunoSEQ multiplex PCR; TCRdb holds only in-frame clones, not every one. The profile shows some 200,000 clones, about 89% of them singletons. Donors were drawn from the approximately 120-subject validation cohort, separate from the roughly 700-subject first cohort. The specimen was PBMCs. The sequence was obtained from a woman younger than 30 in good health and CMV-seronegative. This chain links TRBV20-1 with TRBJ1-2; D not resolved. The CDR3 bases are TGCAGTGCTAGCTTGCGGAGCTACACCTTC. Its translation is CSASLRSYTF.